This entry is about one T cell receptor (beta chain). As originally analysed: The assay estimated nucleated cells by amplifying reference gene primers. Profiled with immunoSEQ multiplex PCR; TCRdb holds only in-frame clones, not every one. Clone size and the V and J calls come from that table; the DNA yielded D and trimming. The sample contains around 300,000 clones, around 87% of which appear only once. There are 15 residues in the CDR3. The J segment lost 0 bases and the V segment lost 7 bases, leaving 5 bases of the junction unmatched. Germline-derived CDR1 and CDR2 are MGHRA and YSYEKL. The data were obtained in a study of blood T cell repertoires in COVID-19. The overall study: Sample material is recorded as cDNA or gDNA derived from T cells, B-cell-depleted T cells, or PBMCs.

The Seattle site enrolled patients during active infection and followed them longitudinally. The sequenced sample was peripheral blood. V and J are TRBV4-1 and TRBJ2-7, with 11 bases aligning to TRBD2. This clonotype originated in a woman aged 40 to 50 with COVID-19, enrolled during active disease. CDR3 amino acids: CASTVGLADSYEQYF. CDR3 DNA sequence: TGCGCCAGCACCGTGGGACTAGCGGACTCCTACGAGCAGTACTTC.